Shown below are 9 T cell receptor beta chains from a single sample sequenced in a study of T cells in Graves' hyperthyroidism and ophthalmopathy. Regions amplified from RNA transcripts were the TCR beta CDR3 regions. The HTBI primer set served for first-round RT-PCR of the TCR CDR3. TCRdb reprocessed the multiplex PCR reads via MiXCR and lists one record per CDR3 protein. The sample carries 95,000 to 110,000 distinct CDR3 sequences, about half recorded once. The sequencing sample was made of blood. These receptors all stem from a man between 40 and 49 years old with Graves' hyperthyroidism.

This clonotype was observed many times. The V gene is TRBV29-1, the J gene TRBJ2-1; D is unclear. Trimming left V 6 bases short and J 0 bases short, with 18 bases between. This CDR3 region has 16 residues. Germline loops: CDR1 SQVTM, CDR2 ANQGSEA. CDR3 bases: TGCAGCGTCGAAAACCACTATACCACCTCCTACAATGAGCAGTTCTTC. Protein sequence: CSVENHYTTSYNEQFF.

In this sample, this clonotype turned up many times. This sequence joins TRBV29-1 and TRBJ1-1, with D perhaps matching TRBD1 (5 bases). The CDR3 extends over 12 amino acids. The V gene's germline CDR1 is SQVTM and CDR2 ANQGSEA. V gave up 3 bases and J gave up 1 base, with 6 bases separating them. In DNA form, the CDR3 reads TGCAGCGTTGAGGGACCGAACACTGAAGCTTTCTTT. This translates into CSVEGPNTEAFF.

The V and J genes are TRBV7-9 and TRBJ1-5; weak D call: TRBD1 (6 bases). V was trimmed by 5 bases and J by 0 bases, leaving 11 bases between them. The CDR3 loop spans 15 amino acids. Germline V CDR1 and CDR2: SEHNR, FQNEAQ (reference sequence). The CDR3 DNA is TGTGCCAGCAGCAACAGGGACTATAGCAATCAGCCCCAGCATTTT. This encodes CASSNRDYSNQPQHF.

This clonotype was detected only once. The chain carries TRBV2 and TRBJ2-5, with 8 bases matching TRBD2. This CDR3 is 12 amino acids long. CDR1 and CDR2 (germline): SNHLY, FYNNEI. CDR3: CARESGGETQYF. CDR3 bases: TGTGCTAGAGAATCGGGGGGGGAGACCCAGTACTTC.

This clonotype was counted ten times or more. The V gene is TRBV5-1, the J gene TRBJ2-3, with D uncertain. CDR3 length equals 14 residues. V was cut by 0 bases and J by 1 base, with 6 bases left in between. Germline-derived CDR1 and CDR2 are SGHRS and YFSETQ. The CDR3 sequence: CASSLVPGTDTQYF. CDR3 sequence (DNA): TGCGCCAGCAGCTTGGTTCCCGGCACAGATACGCAGTATTTT.

This clonotype came up many times. The chain is built from TRBV5-1 and TRBJ2-4, with 9 bases aligning to TRBD1. Per germline, CDR1 SGHRS and CDR2 YFSETQ. The CDR3 consists of 14 residues. V lost 0 bases, J lost 6 bases, and 1 base stayed unmatched. CDR3 loop: CASSLGTGVNIQYF. DNA of the CDR3: TGCGCCAGCAGCTTGGGGACAGGGGTAAACATTCAGTACTTC.

This chain connects TRBV25-1 to TRBJ1-4; no clear D. V was cut by 6 bases and J by 14 bases, with 16 bases left in between. The germline CDR1 and CDR2 sequences are MGHDK and SYGVNS. This CDR3 comprises 12 residues. CDR3 sequence reads: CASRGLNGKLFF. The CDR3 DNA follows: TGTGCCAGCAGGGGGTTAAATGGAAAGCTGTTTTTT.

This clonotype appeared a few times. V and J are TRBV20-1 and TRBJ1-2; TRBD1 might be the D (5 bases). Per germline, CDR1 DFQATT and CDR2 SNEGSKA (reference sequence). V dropped 3 bases and J dropped 7 bases, with 9 bases sitting between them. The CDR3 has 11 amino acids. In DNA, the CDR3 is TGCAGTGCTAGGGGGGTTCGTGGCTACACCTTC. It is translated as CSARGVRGYTF.

This clonotype was observed at least ten times. This chain uses TRBV7-9 with TRBJ1-4, with 10 bases that match TRBD1. The V segment lost 1 base and the J segment 7 bases; nucleotides outside the gene matches: 3. This CDR3 spans 15 amino acids. Per germline, CDR1 SEHNR and CDR2 FQNEAQ (reference sequence). CDR3 amino acids: CASSLETGGFEKLFF. The CDR3 bases are TGTGCCAGCAGCTTAGAGACAGGGGGCTTTGAAAAACTGTTTTTT.